The clone carrying this T cell receptor (beta chain) was found once. Patients of the Seattle cohort, enrolled during active infection, were followed longitudinally. Per the original methods: How many nucleated cells were present was estimated from reference gene primer amplification. The repertoire was sequenced with immunoSEQ multiplex PCR; TCRdb's copy has only in-frame clones and lacks some. The D gene and trimming were derived from the DNA, and the V and J assignments and clone size from that table. The table shows 180,000 or so clones, with 86% occurring only once. The sample comes from a study of blood T cell repertoires in COVID-19. Study overall: Some COVID-19 samples were acute and others convalescent; all came from the United States, Italy and Spain. PBMCs, B-cell-depleted T cells, or T cells provided the cDNA or gDNA that made up the material.

The material sequenced was peripheral blood. The clonotype originates from a woman aged 55-70 years with COVID-19, enrolled during active disease.

The CDR3 DNA follows: TGTGCCAGCAGTTTCGACAGGGGTACGGACGAGCAGTACTTC. This gives the protein CASSFDRGTDEQYF. The gene calls are TRBV7-2 and TRBJ2-7; 8 bases align to TRBD1. Germline values: CDR1 SGHTA, CDR2 FQGNSA. V was pared by 6 bases and J by 5 bases, with 9 bases of the junction left unmatched. The CDR3 runs to 14 residues.